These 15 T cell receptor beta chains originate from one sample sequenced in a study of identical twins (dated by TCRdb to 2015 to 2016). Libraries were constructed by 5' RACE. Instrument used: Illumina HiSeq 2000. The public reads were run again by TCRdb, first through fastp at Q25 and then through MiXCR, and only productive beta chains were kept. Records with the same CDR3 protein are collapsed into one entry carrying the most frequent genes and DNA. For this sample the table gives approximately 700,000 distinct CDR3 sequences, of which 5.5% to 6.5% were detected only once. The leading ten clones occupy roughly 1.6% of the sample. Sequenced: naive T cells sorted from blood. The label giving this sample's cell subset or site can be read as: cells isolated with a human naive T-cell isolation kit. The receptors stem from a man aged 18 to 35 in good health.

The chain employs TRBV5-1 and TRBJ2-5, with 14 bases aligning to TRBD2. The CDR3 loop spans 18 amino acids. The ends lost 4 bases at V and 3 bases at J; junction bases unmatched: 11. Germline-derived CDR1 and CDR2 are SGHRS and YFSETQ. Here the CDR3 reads CASSPGLAGVGGEETQYF. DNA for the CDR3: TGCGCCAGCAGCCCGGGACTAGCGGGAGTAGGAGGAGAAGAGACCCAGTACTTC.

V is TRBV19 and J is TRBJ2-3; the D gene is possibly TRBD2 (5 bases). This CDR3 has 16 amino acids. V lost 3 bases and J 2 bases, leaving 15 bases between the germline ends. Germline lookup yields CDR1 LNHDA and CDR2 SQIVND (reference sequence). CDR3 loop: CASSIFGLPNTDTQYF. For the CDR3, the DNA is TGTGCCAGTAGTATTTTCGGACTGCCGAACACAGATACGCAGTATTTT.

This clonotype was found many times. The CDR3 coding sequence is TGCAGTGCTAGAGATCCGGGGGCCCAAGAGACCCAGTACTTC. Translated, it gives CSARDPGAQETQYF. The rearrangement joins TRBV20-1 to TRBJ2-5, with D perhaps given as TRBD1 or TRBD2 (6 bases each). Germline values: CDR1 DFQATT, CDR2 SNEGSKA (reference sequence). The length of the CDR3 is 14 residues. V lost 0 bases and J lost 1, with 9 bases in between.

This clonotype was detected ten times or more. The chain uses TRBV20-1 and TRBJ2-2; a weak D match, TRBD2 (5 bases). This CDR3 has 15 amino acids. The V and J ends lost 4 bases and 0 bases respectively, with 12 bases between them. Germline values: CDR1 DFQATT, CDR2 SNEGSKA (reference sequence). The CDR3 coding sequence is TGCAGTGCTACCCGCGGGCATCCGAACACCGGGGAGCTGTTTTTT. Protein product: CSATRGHPNTGELFF.

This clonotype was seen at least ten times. CDR3 residues: CSAPSYGYTF. The CDR3 DNA follows: TGCAGTGCTCCCAGCTATGGCTACACCTTC. This chain joins TRBV20-1 and TRBJ1-2; D call uncertain. The CDR3 spans 10 residues. Germline loops: CDR1 DFQATT, CDR2 SNEGSKA (reference sequence). V lost 5 bases, J lost 4 bases, and 5 bases lay in between.

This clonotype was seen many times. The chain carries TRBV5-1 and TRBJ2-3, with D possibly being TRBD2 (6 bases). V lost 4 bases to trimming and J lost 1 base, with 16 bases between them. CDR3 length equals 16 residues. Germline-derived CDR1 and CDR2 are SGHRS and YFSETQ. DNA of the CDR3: TGCGCCAGCAGCCAAACCCCTTCGGGAGGCACAGATACGCAGTATTTT. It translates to CASSQTPSGGTDTQYF. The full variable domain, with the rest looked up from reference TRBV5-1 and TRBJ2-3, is KAGVTQTPRYLIKTRGQQVTLSCSPISGHRSVSWYQQTPGQGLQFLFEYFSETQRNKGNFPGRFSGRQFSNSRSEMNVSTLELGDSALYLCASSQTPSGGTDTQYFGPGTRLTVL.

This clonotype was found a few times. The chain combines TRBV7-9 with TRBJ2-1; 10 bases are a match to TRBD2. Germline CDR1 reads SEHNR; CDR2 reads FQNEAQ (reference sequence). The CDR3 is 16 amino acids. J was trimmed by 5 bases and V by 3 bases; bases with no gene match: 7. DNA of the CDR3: TGTGCCAGCAGCTTGACCCCCGGACTAGCGGACAATGAGCAGTTCTTC. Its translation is CASSLTPGLADNEQFF.

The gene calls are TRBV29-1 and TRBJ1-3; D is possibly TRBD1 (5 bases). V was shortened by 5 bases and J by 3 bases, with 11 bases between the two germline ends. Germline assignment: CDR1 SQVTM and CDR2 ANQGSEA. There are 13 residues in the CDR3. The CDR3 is CSVPGQNGNTIYF. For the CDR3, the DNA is TGCAGCGTTCCAGGGCAGAATGGAAACACCATATATTTT. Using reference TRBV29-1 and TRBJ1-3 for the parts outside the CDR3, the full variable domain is SAVISQKPSRDICQRGTSLTIQCQVDSQVTMMFWYRQQPGQSLTLIATANQGSEATYESGFVIDKFPISRPNLTFSTLTVSNMSPEDSSIYLCSVPGQNGNTIYFGEGSWLTVV.

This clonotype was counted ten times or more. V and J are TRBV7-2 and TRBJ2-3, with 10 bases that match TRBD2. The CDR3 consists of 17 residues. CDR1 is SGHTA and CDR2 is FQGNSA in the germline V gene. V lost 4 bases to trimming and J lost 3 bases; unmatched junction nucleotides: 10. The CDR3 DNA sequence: TGTGCCAGCAGCTGGGGCGCTAGCGGGAGTGGGACAGATACGCAGTATTTT. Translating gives CASSWGASGSGTDTQYF.

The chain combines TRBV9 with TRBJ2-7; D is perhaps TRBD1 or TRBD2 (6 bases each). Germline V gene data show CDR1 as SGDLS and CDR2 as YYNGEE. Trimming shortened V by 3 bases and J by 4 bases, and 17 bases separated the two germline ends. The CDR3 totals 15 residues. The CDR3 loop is CASSASGGRAYEQYF. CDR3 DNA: TGTGCCAGCAGCGCATCCGGGGGCAGGGCATACGAGCAGTACTTC.

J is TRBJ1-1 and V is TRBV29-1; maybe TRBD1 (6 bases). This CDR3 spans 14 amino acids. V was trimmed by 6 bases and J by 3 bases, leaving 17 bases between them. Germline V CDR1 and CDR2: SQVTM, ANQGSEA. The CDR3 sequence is CSVPGVRVHTEAFF. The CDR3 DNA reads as TGCAGCGTACCAGGGGTTCGGGTTCACACTGAAGCTTTCTTT.

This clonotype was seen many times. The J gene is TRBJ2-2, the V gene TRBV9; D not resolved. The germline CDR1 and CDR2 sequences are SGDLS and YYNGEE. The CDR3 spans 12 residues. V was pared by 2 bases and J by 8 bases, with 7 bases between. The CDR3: CASSVSWGELFF. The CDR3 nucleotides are TGTGCCAGCAGCGTTAGCTGGGGGGAGCTGTTTTTT.

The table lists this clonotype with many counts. CDR3 in amino acids: CASSFRTGRDQPQHF. In nucleotides, the CDR3 is TGTGCCAGCAGCTTCAGGACAGGGAGGGATCAGCCCCAGCATTTT. The J gene is TRBJ1-5, the V gene TRBV7-8; 8 bases are a match to TRBD1. This CDR3 has 15 amino acids. Unmatched junction bases numbered 6, after V lost 3 bases and J lost 5 bases. Germline CDR1 reads SGHVS; CDR2 reads FQNEAQ.

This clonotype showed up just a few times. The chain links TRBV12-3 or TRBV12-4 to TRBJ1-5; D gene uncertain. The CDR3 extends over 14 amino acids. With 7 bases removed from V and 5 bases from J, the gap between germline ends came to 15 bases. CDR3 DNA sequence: TGTGCCAGCAAAAGGGCCTACACCGATCAGCCCCAGCATTTT. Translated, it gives CASKRAYTDQPQHF.

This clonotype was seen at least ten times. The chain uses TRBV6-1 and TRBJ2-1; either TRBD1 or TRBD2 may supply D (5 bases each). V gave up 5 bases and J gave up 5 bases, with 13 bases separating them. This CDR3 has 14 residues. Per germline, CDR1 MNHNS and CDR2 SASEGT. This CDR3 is CASSTRRDHNEQFF. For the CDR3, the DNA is TGTGCCAGCAGTACCCGCCGGGACCACAATGAGCAGTTCTTC.